Below, 3 T cell receptor beta chains from the same sample are listed, as sequenced in a study of OX40 agonist ivuxolimab in advanced cancers. Here immunoSEQ multiplex PCR was the method, and the copy in TCRdb shows in-frame clones only, minus some. This table holds tens of thousands of clones, 90% found once. Material: CD4+ or CD8+ T cells sorted from blood, obtained in a trial of the OX40 agonist ivuxolimab. The receptors were gathered from an adult with an advanced solid tumor such as melanoma, head and neck, liver or kidney cancer.

The chain recombines TRBV7-9 with TRBJ2-7, with D maybe TRBD2 (7 bases). The CDR3 runs 15 residues. CDR1 and CDR2 from the germline V gene are SEHNR and FQNEAQ (reference sequence). V lost 4 bases, J lost 6 bases, and 19 bases lay in between. The CDR3 region is CASSSQGLGGAEQYF. The CDR3 coding sequence is TGTGCCAGCAGCTCCCAGGGGTTAGGGGGGGCCGAGCAGTACTTC.

The chain is built from TRBV6-1 and TRBJ2-5; D gene unclear. V lost 1 base and J lost 0, with 9 bases in between. Germline-derived CDR1 and CDR2 are MNHNS and SASEGT. CDR3 length: 15 residues. CDR3: CASSEGVEYQETQYF. The CDR3 DNA is TGTGCCAGCAGTGAAGGAGTAGAGTACCAAGAGACCCAGTACTTC.

The chain combines TRBV27 with TRBJ2-2; the match to TRBD2 covers 9 bases. V was clipped by 11 bases and J by 6 bases; unmatched bases: 7. Germline V gene lookup returns CDR1 MNHEY and CDR2 SMNVEV (reference sequence). The CDR3 consists of 13 residues. The CDR3 region has the DNA TGTGCCTCTAAGCGGGAGGCGGCCGGGGAGCTGTTTTTT. It translates to CASKREAAGELFF.